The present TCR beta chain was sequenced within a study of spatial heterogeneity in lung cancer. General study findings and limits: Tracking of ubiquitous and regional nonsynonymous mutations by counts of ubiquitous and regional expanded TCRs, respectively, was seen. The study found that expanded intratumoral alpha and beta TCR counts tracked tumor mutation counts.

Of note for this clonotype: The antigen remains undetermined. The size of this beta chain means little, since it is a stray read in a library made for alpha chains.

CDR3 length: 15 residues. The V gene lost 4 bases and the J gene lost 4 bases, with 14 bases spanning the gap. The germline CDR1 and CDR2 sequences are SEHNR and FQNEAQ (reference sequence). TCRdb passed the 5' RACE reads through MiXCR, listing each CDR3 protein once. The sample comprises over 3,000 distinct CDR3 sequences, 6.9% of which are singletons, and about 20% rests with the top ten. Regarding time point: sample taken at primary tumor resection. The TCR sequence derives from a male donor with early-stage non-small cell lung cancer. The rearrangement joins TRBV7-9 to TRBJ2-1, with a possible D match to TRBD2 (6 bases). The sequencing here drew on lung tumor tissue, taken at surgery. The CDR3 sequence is CASSSLANTYNEQFF. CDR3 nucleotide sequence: TGTGCCAGCAGCTCTCTAGCGAATACGTACAATGAGCAGTTCTTC.